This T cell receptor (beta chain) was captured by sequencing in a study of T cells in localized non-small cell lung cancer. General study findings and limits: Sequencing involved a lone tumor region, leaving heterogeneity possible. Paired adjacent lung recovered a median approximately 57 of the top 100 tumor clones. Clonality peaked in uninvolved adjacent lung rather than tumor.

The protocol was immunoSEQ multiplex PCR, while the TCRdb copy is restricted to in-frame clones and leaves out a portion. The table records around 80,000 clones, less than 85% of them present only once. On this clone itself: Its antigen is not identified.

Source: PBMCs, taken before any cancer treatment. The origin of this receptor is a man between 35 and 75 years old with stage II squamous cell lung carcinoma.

CDR3 DNA: TGTGCCAGCAGTCCCCCTAGCGCGAAGACCCAGTACTTC. Encoded protein: CASSPPSAKTQYF. The J gene is TRBJ2-5, the V gene TRBV27; the D gene is possibly TRBD2 (6 bases). CDR3 length: 13 residues. CDR1 and CDR2 from the germline V gene are MNHEY and SMNVEV (reference sequence). V dropped 5 bases and J dropped 6 bases, with 13 bases sitting between them.